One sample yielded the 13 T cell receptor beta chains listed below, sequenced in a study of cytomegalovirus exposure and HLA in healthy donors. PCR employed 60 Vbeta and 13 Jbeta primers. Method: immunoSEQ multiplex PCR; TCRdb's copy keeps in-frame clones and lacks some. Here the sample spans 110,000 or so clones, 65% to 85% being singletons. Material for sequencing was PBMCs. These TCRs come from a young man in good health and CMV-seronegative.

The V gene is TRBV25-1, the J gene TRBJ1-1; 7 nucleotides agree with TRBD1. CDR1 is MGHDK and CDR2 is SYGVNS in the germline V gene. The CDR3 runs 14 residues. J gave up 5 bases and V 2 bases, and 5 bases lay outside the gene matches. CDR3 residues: CASSEIGRGTEAFF. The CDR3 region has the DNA TGTGCCAGCAGTGAAATCGGCAGGGGGACTGAAGCTTTCTTT.

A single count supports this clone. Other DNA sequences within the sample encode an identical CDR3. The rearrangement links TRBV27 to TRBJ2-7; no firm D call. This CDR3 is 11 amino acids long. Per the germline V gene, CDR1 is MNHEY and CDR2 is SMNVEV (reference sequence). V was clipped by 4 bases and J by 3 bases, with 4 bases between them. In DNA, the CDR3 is TGTGCCAGCAGTTCCAACTACGAGCAGTACTTC. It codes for CASSSNYEQYF.

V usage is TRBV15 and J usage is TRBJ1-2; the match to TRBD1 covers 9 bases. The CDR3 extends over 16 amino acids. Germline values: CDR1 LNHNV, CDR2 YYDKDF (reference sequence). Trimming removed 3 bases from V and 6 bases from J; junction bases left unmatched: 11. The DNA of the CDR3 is TGTGCCACCAGCAGCTACTCTACAGGGGGCGCGGATGGCTACACCTTC. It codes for CATSSYSTGGADGYTF.

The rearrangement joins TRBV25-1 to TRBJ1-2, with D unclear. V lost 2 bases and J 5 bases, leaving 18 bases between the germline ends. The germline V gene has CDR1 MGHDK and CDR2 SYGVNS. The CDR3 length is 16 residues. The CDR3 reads CASSEPSGTGTYGYTF. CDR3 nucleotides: TGTGCCAGCAGTGAACCCTCAGGTACGGGAACATATGGCTACACCTTC.

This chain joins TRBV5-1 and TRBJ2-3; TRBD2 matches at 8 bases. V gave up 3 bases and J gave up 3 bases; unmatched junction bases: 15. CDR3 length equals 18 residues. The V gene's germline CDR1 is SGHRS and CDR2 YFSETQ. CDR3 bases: TGCGCCAGCAGCTCGGGACTGAGAATAGCGGGAACGACAGATACGCAGTATTTT. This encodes CASSSGLRIAGTTDTQYF.

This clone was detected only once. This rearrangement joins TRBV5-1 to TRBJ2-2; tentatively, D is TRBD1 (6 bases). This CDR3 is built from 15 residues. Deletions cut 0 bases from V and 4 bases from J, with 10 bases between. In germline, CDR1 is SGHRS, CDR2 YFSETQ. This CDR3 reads CASSLEGESTGELFF. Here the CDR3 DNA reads TGCGCCAGCAGCTTGGAGGGGGAGAGCACCGGGGAGCTGTTTTTT.

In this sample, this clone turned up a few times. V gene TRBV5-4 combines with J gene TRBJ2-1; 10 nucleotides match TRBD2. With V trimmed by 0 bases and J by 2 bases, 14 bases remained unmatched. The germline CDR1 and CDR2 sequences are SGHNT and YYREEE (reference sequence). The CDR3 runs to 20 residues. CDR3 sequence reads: CASSLASLAGVIFTYNEQFF. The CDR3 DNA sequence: TGTGCCAGCAGCTTGGCCTCGCTAGCGGGAGTGATCTTTACCTACAATGAGCAGTTCTTC.

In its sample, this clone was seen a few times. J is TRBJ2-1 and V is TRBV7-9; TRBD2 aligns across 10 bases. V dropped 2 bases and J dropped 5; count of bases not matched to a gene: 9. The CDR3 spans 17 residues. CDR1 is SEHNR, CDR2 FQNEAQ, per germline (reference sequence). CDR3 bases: TGTGCCAGCAGCTTAAGGCCCCGACTAGCGGGTAACAATGAGCAGTTCTTC. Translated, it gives CASSLRPRLAGNNEQFF.

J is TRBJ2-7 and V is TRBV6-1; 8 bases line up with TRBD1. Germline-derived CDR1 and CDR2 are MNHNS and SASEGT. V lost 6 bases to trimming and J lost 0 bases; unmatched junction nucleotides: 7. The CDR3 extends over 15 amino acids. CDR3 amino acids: CASRETGTGSYEQYF. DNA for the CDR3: TGTGCCAGCAGGGAGACCGGGACAGGCTCCTACGAGCAGTACTTC.

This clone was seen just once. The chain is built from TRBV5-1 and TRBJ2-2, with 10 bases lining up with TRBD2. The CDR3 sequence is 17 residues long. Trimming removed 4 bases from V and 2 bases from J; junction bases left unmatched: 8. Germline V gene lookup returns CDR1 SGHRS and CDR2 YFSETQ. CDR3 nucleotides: TGCGCCAGCAGCCTGCCTGGACTAGCGGACAACACCGGGGAGCTGTTTTTT. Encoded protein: CASSLPGLADNTGELFF.

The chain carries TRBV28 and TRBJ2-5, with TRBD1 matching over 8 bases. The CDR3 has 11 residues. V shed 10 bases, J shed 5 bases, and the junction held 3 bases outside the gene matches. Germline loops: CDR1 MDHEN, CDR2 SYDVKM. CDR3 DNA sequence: TGTGCCATCGGACAGGGTGAGACCCAGTACTTC. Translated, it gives CAIGQGETQYF.

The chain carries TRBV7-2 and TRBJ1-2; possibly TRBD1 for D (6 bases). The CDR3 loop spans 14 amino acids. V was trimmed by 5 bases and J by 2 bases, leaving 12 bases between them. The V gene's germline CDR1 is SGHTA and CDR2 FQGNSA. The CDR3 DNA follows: TGTGCCAGCAGCCCCCGGACAGCCAACTATGGCTACACCTTC. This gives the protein CASSPRTANYGYTF.

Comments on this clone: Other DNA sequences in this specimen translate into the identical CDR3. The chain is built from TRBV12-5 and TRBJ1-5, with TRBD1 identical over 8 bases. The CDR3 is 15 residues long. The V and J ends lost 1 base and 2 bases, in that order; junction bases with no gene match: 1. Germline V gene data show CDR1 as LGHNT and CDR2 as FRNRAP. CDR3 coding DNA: TGTGCTAGTGGTTTGGCGGACAGGGGCAATCAGCCCCAGCATTTT. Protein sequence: CASGLADRGNQPQHF.